This TCR beta chain was sequenced during a study of beta chain features in type 1 diabetes. Study at large: Cell yields, age and gender were similar between patients and healthy donors. Overall study results and limits: TCRB rearrangement may or may not be influenced by HLA type; here this remained unresolved. People with Type 1 diabetes carried modestly yet significantly shorter TCRB CDR3s in all four CD4+ subsets. More deletions and fewer insertions at VDJ junctions were seen in type 1 diabetes patients.

One heparinised blood draw averaging roughly 100 mL was given by each donor. Every isolated RNA sample was fully reverse transcribed, so sequencing captured expressed TCRB transcripts. The protocol was immunoSEQ multiplex PCR, while the TCRdb copy is restricted to in-frame clones and leaves out a portion. The sample records 600,000 to 750,000 clones, under 15% being singletons. Trimming removed 3 bases from V and 2 bases from J, with 14 bases in between. This CDR3 spans 14 amino acids. The germline V gene has CDR1 GTSNPN and CDR2 SVGIG (reference sequence). This clone was counted only a few times. Antigen specificity is unknown.

The sequence was obtained from a young man with type 1 diabetes. Sequenced: naive CD4+ T cells from blood. The J gene is TRBJ2-7, the V gene TRBV30; D tentatively fits TRBD1 or TRBD2 (5 bases each). The CDR3 is CAWSPGTEPYEQYF. CDR3 coding DNA: TGTGCCTGGAGCCCTGGGACCGAACCCTACGAGCAGTACTTC.